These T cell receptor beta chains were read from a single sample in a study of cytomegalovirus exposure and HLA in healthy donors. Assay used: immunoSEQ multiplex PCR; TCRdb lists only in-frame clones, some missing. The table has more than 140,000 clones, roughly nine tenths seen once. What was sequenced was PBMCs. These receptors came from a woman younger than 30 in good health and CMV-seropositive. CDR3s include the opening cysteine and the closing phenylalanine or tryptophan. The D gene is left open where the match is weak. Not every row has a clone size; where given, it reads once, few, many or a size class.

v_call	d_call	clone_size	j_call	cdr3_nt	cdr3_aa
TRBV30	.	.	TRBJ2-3	TGTGCCTGGGGACAAGGCAGGTTAAGCACAGATACGCAGTATTTT	CAWGQGRLSTDTQYF
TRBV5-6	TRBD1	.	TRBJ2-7	TGTGCCAGCAGCTTAGGGTACAGGGGGCAGTCCTACGAGCAGTACTTC	CASSLGYRGQSYEQYF
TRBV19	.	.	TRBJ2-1	TGTGCCAGTAGTATTAGCCAGAACAATGAGCAGTTCTTC	CASSISQNNEQFF
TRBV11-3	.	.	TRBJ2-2	TGTGCCAGCAGCCGATCGGGACTCCTGAGGACCGGGGAGCTGTTTTTT	CASSRSGLLRTGELFF
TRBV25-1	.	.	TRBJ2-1	TGTGCCAGCAGTGAATATCTTCGCGATGAGCAGTTCTTC	CASSEYLRDEQFF
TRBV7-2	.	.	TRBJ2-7	TGTGCCAGCAGCTTGAATGCGGGGAGAGGGCCTAGGGAGCAGTACTTC	CASSLNAGRGPREQYF
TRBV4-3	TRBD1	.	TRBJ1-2	TGCGCCAGCAGCCAAGGAGACAGGGAAAACTATGGCTACACCTTC	CASSQGDRENYGYTF
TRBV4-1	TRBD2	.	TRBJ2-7	TGCGCCAGCAGCCAAGAGGGAGGGAGCTCCTACGAGCAGTACTTC	CASSQEGGSSYEQYF
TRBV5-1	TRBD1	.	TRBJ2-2	TGCGCCAGCAGCTTCGCCACAGGGGGCAGCACCGGGGAGCTGTTTTTT	CASSFATGGSTGELFF
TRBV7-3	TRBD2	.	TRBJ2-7	TGTGCCAGCAGCTCCTCTAGCGGGAGGGCCGGATTTCGCGAGCAGTACTTC	CASSSSSGRAGFREQYF
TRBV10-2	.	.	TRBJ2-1	TGCGCCAGCAGTTATAGAAATGAGCAGTTCTTC	CASSYRNEQFF
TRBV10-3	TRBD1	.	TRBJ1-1	TGTGCCATCAGGCCGGGACAGATTATTGAAGCTTTCTTT	CAIRPGQIIEAFF
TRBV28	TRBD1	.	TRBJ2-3	TGTGCCAGCAGTCCCCGGACAGGGGTGGTGGATACGCAGTATTTT	CASSPRTGVVDTQYF
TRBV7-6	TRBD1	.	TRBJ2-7	TGTGCCAGCAGCTTAGAGGGACAGTTCTCCTACGAGCAGTACTTC	CASSLEGQFSYEQYF
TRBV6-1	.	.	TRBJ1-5	TGTGCCAGCAGTGAAGAGGGGATAAGCAGCAATCAGCCCCAGCATTTT	CASSEEGISSNQPQHF
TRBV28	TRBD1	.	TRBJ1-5	TGTGCCAGCAGAAAACAGGGGGCCGGACAGCCCCAGCATTTT	CASRKQGAGQPQHF
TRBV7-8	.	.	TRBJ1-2	TGTGCCAGCATCCCCAATAGGGTGCGGACTATTAACTATGGCTACACCTTC	CASIPNRVRTINYGYTF
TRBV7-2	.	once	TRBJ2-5	TGTGCCAGCAGCTTAAGCGCAGATCCTCAAGAGACCCAGTACTTC	CASSLSADPQETQYF
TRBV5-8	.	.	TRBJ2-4	TGTGCCAGCAGCTCCCGATCGGAAAACATTCAGTACTTC	CASSSRSENIQYF
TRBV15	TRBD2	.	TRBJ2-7	TGTGCCACCAGCAGCGGAGCAAGCGGGAGTAGTTACGAGCAGTACTTC	CATSSGASGSSYEQYF
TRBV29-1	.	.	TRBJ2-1	TGCAGCGTTGAAGATCGGGGAGTCTTGCAGTTCTTC	CSVEDRGVLQFF
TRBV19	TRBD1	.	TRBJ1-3	TGTGCCAGTAGTGAGACAGGGACCTCTGGAAACACCATATATTTT	CASSETGTSGNTIYF
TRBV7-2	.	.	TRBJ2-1	TGTGCCAGCAGCTCTCGAACTCCGGTCGGAGCAAGCTCCTACAATGAGCAGTTCTTC	CASSSRTPVGASSYNEQFF
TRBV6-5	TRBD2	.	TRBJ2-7	TGTGCCAGCAGCCTAGCGGGGATTTACGAGCAGTACTTC	CASSLAGIYEQYF
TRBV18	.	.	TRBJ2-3	TGTGCCAGCTCACCACCGGGGCCTACAGATACGCAGTATTTT	CASSPPGPTDTQYF
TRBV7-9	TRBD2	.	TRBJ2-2	TGTGCCAGCGGGACTAGTTTCCCCGGGGAGCTGTTTTTT	CASGTSFPGELFF
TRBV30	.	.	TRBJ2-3	TGTGCCTGGAGCCTTGGGAGCTCGGCAGATACGCAGTATTTT	CAWSLGSSADTQYF
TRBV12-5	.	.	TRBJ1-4	TGTGCTAGTGGTTTGGTAGGGGGAAAACTGTTTTTT	CASGLVGGKLFF
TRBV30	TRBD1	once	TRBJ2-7	TGTGCCTGGAGTGACCACAGGGGGCGCTACGAGCAGTACTTC	CAWSDHRGRYEQYF
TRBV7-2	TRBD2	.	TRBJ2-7	TGTGCCAGCGGATTTGGGCTAGCGGGAGGGCCCGGCTCCTACGAGCAGTACTTC	CASGFGLAGGPGSYEQYF
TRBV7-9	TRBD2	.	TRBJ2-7	TGTGCCAGCAGCTTAAGTCTAGCGGGAGACGAGCAGTACTTC	CASSLSLAGDEQYF
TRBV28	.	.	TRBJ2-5	TGTGCCAGCAGTTTAGAACTAGGGGGAAGCGAGACCCAGTACTTC	CASSLELGGSETQYF
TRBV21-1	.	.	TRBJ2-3	TGTGCCAGCAGCACCCTATCCCGGAGGGGCCCCACAGATACGCAGTATTTT	CASSTLSRRGPTDTQYF
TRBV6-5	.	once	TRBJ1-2	TGTGCCAGCAGCCCACCGGAGGGCAGGGAAGGCTACACCTTC	CASSPPEGREGYTF
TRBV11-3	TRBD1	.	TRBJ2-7	TGTGCCAGCAGCAAAAGGGACAGGGACTACGAGCAGTACTTC	CASSKRDRDYEQYF
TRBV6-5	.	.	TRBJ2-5	TGTGCCAGCAGGTCTGGACTGGCGGAGACCCAGTACTTC	CASRSGLAETQYF